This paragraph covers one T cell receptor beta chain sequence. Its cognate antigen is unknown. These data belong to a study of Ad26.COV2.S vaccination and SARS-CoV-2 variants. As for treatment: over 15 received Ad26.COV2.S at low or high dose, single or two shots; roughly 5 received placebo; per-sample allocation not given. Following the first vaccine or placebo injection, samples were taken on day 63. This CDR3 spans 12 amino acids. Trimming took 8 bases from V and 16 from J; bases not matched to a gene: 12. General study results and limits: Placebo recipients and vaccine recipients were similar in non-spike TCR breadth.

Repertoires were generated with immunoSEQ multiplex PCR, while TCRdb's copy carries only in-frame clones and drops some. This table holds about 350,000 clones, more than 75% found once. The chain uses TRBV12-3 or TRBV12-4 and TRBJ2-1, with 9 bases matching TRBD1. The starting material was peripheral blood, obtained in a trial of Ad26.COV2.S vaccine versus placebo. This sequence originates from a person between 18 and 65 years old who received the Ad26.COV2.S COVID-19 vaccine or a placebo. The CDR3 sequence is CASSRGGQGTFF. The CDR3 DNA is TGTGCCAGCTCCAGAGGGGGACAGGGTACATTCTTC.